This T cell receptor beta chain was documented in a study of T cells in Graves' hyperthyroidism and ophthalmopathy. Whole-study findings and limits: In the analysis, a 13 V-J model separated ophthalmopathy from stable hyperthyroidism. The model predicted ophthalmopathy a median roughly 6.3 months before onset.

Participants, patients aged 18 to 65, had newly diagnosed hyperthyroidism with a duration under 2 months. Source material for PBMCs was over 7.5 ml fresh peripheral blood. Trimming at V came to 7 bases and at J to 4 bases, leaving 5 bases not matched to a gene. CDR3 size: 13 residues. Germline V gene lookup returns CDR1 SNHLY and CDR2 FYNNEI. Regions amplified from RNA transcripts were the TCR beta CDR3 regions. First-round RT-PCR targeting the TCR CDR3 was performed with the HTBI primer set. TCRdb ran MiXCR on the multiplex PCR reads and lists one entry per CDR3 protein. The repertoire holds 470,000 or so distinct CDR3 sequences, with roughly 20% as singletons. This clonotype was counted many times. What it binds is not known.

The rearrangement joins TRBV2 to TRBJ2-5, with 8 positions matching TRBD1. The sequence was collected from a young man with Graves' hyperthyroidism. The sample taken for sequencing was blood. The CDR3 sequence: CASKDRERETQYF. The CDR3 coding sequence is TGTGCCAGCAAGGACAGGGAGAGAGAGACCCAGTACTTC.